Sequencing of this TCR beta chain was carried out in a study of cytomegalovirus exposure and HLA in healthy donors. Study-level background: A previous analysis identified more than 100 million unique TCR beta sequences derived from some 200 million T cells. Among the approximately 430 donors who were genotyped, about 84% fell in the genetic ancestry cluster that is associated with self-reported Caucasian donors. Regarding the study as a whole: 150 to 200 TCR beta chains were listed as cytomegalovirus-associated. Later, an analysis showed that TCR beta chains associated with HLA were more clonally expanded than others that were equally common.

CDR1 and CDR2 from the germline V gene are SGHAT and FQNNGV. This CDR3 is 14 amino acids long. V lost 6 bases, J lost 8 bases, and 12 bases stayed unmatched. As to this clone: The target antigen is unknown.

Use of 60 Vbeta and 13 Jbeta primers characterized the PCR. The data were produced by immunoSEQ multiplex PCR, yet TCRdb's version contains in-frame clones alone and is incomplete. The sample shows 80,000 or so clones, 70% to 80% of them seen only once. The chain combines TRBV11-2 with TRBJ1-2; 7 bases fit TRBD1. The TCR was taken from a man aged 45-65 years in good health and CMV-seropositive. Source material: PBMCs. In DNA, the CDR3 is TGTGCCAGCAGACCTTCGACAGGGCGTTACGGCTACACCTTC. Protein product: CASRPSTGRYGYTF.